The 19 T cell receptor beta chains given below trace back to one sample, sequenced in a study of immune evolution from preneoplasia to lung adenocarcinoma. Libraries were prepared by immunoSEQ multiplex PCR; TCRdb keeps only in-frame clonotypes and omits some of them. The profile shows over 30,000 clones, under 85% of them singletons. Material: FFPE invasive lung adenocarcinoma tissue. These TCRs come from a person aged 55-75 years with lung adenocarcinoma.

This CDR3 is CASRFQPGQGRGEQYF. CDR3 DNA: TGCGCCAGCAGATTCCAACCGGGACAGGGGAGGGGCGAGCAGTACTTC. The V and J genes are TRBV5-1 and TRBJ2-7; 10 positions match TRBD1. CDR1 SGHRS and CDR2 YFSETQ come from the germline V gene. The CDR3 length is 16 residues. Losses at the gene ends were 5 bases for V and 6 bases for J; bases not matched to a gene: 14.

The chain carries TRBV5-1 and TRBJ1-2; D is perhaps TRBD1 (5 bases). CDR3 length: 14 residues. Trimming pared 4 bases from V and 4 bases from J, leaving 14 bases between. Looked up from germline, CDR1 is SGHRS and CDR2 is YFSETQ. The CDR3 protein is CASSRGAGPYGYTF. The CDR3 DNA sequence: TGCGCCAGCAGCAGGGGCGCGGGTCCCTATGGCTACACCTTC.

The CDR3 reads CASSDSIDSTGELFF. CDR3 DNA: TGTGCCAGCAGTGACTCTATAGACAGTACCGGGGAGCTGTTTTTT. The V gene is TRBV6-4, the J gene TRBJ2-2, with D maybe TRBD1 (5 bases). The CDR3 runs 15 residues. Germline CDR1 and CDR2: MRHNA and SNTAGT. The V end lost 0 bases, the J end lost 5 bases, and 10 bases lay between the germline ends.

V is TRBV27 and J is TRBJ1-1; D is undetermined. Looked up from germline, CDR1 is MNHEY and CDR2 is SMNVEV (reference sequence). There are 12 residues in the CDR3. V was trimmed by 3 bases and J by 1 base, leaving 3 bases between them. The CDR3 reads CASSFRNTEAFF. The CDR3 nucleotides are TGTGCCAGCAGTTTCCGGAACACTGAAGCTTTCTTT.

A few counts support this clone. The rearrangement uses TRBV7-9 and TRBJ2-3; perhaps D is TRBD1 or TRBD2 (5 bases each). Deletions cut 7 bases from V and 4 bases from J, with 15 bases between. Germline assignment: CDR1 SEHNR and CDR2 FQNEAQ (reference sequence). The CDR3 contains 14 residues. DNA of the CDR3: TGTGCCAGCACCGACGAGGGGCGCCCAGATACGCAGTATTTT. As protein: CASTDEGRPDTQYF.

The rearrangement links TRBV2 to TRBJ2-5; 9 positions agree with TRBD1. Per germline, CDR1 SNHLY and CDR2 FYNNEI. V shed 8 bases and J 5 bases; nucleotides not matched to a gene: 12. The CDR3 is 15 amino acids. The CDR3 loop is CASGGTGLRAETQYF. The DNA for the CDR3 is TGTGCCAGCGGCGGGACAGGGCTCCGAGCGGAGACCCAGTACTTC.

The J gene is TRBJ2-2, the V gene TRBV4-1; the match to TRBD1 covers 8 bases. Germline V CDR1 and CDR2: MGHRA, YSYEKL. This CDR3 has 19 amino acids. V lost 0 bases, J lost 1 base, and 10 bases stayed unmatched. In nucleotides, the CDR3 is TGCGCCAGCAGCCAAGAGTTGGGACAGGCCTACTTGAACACCGGGGAGCTGTTTTTT. This sequence encodes CASSQELGQAYLNTGELFF.

V is TRBV7-9 and J is TRBJ1-2; D is unclear. Trimming left V 6 bases short and J 8 bases short, with 22 bases between. The CDR3 covers 15 residues. Germline assignment: CDR1 SEHNR and CDR2 FQNEAQ (reference sequence). The CDR3 coding sequence is TGTGCCAGCAGACACAGCAACAGACCGGAGGGAGGCTACACCTTC. Residues: CASRHSNRPEGGYTF.

CDR3 residues: CASSSGRGSYNEQFF. CDR3 bases: TGTGCCAGCAGTAGCGGGAGGGGCTCCTACAATGAGCAGTTCTTC. V gene TRBV2 combines with J gene TRBJ2-1; 10 bases line up with TRBD2. CDR1 and CDR2 (germline): SNHLY, FYNNEI. Trimming cost V 5 bases and J 0 bases; bases outside gene matches: 1. The CDR3 runs to 15 residues. Full variable domain (rest looked up from reference TRBV2 and TRBJ2-1): EPEVTQTPSHQVTQMGQEVILRCVPISNHLYFYWYRQILGQKVEFLVSFYNNEISEKSEIFDDQFSVERPDGSNFTLKIRSTKLEDSAMYFCASSSGRGSYNEQFFGPGTRLTVL.

This clone was observed a few times. The chain links TRBV5-6 to TRBJ2-7; 10 bases are a match to TRBD2. Trimming at V came to 0 bases and at J to 0 bases, leaving 9 bases not matched to a gene. The CDR3 is made up of 18 amino acids. Germline values: CDR1 SGHDT, CDR2 YYEEEE. The CDR3 is CASSLELAGGPHSYEQYF. The CDR3 bases are TGTGCCAGCAGCTTGGAGTTAGCGGGAGGCCCACACTCCTACGAGCAGTACTTC.

The chain employs TRBV28 and TRBJ2-7, with 9 bases identical to TRBD1. V shed 7 bases, J shed 3 bases, and the junction held 4 bases outside the gene matches. This CDR3 has 13 amino acids. Per the germline V gene, CDR1 is MDHEN and CDR2 is SYDVKM. CDR3 region: CASKRTGDYEQYF. Written as DNA, the CDR3 is TGTGCCAGCAAAAGGACAGGGGACTACGAGCAGTACTTC.

This clone was found a few times. This rearrangement joins TRBV19 to TRBJ2-1; no firm D call. V was trimmed by 6 bases and J by 2 bases, leaving 11 bases between them. Germline CDR1 is LNHDA and CDR2 is SQIVND (reference sequence). The CDR3 contains 14 residues. CDR3 in DNA: TGTGCCAGTAGACCCGGCGGAACCTACAATGAGCAGTTCTTC. It codes for CASRPGGTYNEQFF.

This clone was seen only a few times. The chain combines TRBV5-6 with TRBJ2-5; TRBD1 matches at 8 bases. There are 15 residues in the CDR3. Trimming removed 3 bases from V and 5 bases from J; junction bases left unmatched: 9. Germline V gene lookup returns CDR1 SGHDT and CDR2 YYEEEE. The CDR3 is CASSSRQGHRETQYF. The CDR3 DNA reads as TGTGCCAGCAGCTCAAGACAGGGGCACAGGGAGACCCAGTACTTC.

The CDR3 loop is CASTRDGYTDTQYF. CDR3 bases: TGTGCCAGCACGCGAGACGGATACACAGATACGCAGTATTTT. V usage is TRBV2 and J usage is TRBJ2-3; D ambiguous. This CDR3 is 14 amino acids long. V shed 7 bases and J shed 2 bases, with 13 bases lying between them. Germline V gives CDR1 SNHLY, CDR2 FYNNEI.

V and J are TRBV30 and TRBJ1-5; 7 bases agree with TRBD1. CDR3 size: 15 residues. Looked up from germline, CDR1 is GTSNPN and CDR2 is SVGIG (reference sequence). Trimming removed 4 bases from V and 1 base from J; junction bases left unmatched: 7. Here the CDR3 DNA reads TGTGCCTGGAACAGGGGCGGTTTCAGCAATCAGCCCCAGCATTTT. As protein: CAWNRGGFSNQPQHF.

V and J are TRBV23-1 and TRBJ2-1; D gene ambiguous. TRBV23-1 is an ORF; its function is uncertain. Trimming removed 1 base from V and 9 bases from J, with 13 bases in between. The CDR3 is made up of 14 amino acids. The CDR3 DNA is TGCGCCAGCAGTCAATTTCCGCTAGGGTTTGAGCAGTTCTTC. Encoded protein: CASSQFPLGFEQFF.

J is TRBJ1-4 and V is TRBV11-3, with D maybe TRBD1 (5 bases). The CDR3 has 15 residues. Deletions cut 5 bases from V and 2 bases from J, with 12 bases between. CDR1 is SGHNT, CDR2 YENEEA, per germline. DNA of the CDR3: TGTGCCAGCAGCCAGGGAGGCAGCACTAATGAAAAACTGTTTTTT. Protein product: CASSQGGSTNEKLFF.

The genes are TRBV6-6 and TRBJ2-1; D unresolved. Germline values: CDR1 MNHNY, CDR2 SVGAGI (reference sequence). V was shortened by 0 bases and J by 3 bases, with 9 bases between the two germline ends. There are 15 residues in the CDR3. The DNA for the CDR3 is TGTGCCAGCAGTTACTCCAATCCCGTCTACAATGAGCAGTTCTTC. Translating gives CASSYSNPVYNEQFF.

Turning to this clone: Other nucleotide sequences in the sample specify the same CDR3. This sequence joins TRBV11-3 and TRBJ2-5; 7 positions agree with TRBD2. Germline V gene sequence: CDR1 SGHNT, CDR2 YENEEA. The CDR3 runs to 16 residues. Trimming at V came to 1 base and at J to 2 bases, leaving 7 bases not matched to a gene. The CDR3 here is CASSLGLAGVQETQYF. The CDR3 region has the DNA TGTGCCAGCAGCTTAGGCTTGGCGGGAGTTCAAGAGACCCAGTACTTC.